The 32 T cell receptor beta chains below all came from one sample that was sequenced in a study of tumor-infiltrating lymphocytes in primary liver carcinoma. Total RNA and DNA came together from about 19-30 mg of bulk tissue without cell sorting. Starting from 500 ng of total RNA, TCR beta cDNA was produced with a primer in the constant region. It was through three nested multiplex PCR rounds of slightly modified ARM-PCR that TCR beta libraries arose. PCR rounds one and two used TRBV1-TRBV30 forward primers with a C-beta reverse primer for approximately 10 cycles each. TCRdb reanalysed the multiplex PCR reads using MiXCR and keeps one entry per CDR3 protein. The table shows around 190,000 distinct CDR3 sequences, with just under 85% occurring only once. Sample: tumor tissue from primary liver carcinoma. The receptors were gathered from a middle-aged man with primary liver carcinoma and hepatitis B virus infection.

The genes are TRBV6-1 and TRBJ1-4; no firm D call. The germline gives CDR1 MNHNS, CDR2 SASEGT. CDR3 size: 16 residues. V lost 4 bases and J 0 bases, leaving 12 bases between the germline ends. As DNA, the CDR3 is TGTGCCAGCAGTGCAGCGGGTATCGCAACTAATGAAAAACTGTTTTTT. This translates into CASSAAGIATNEKLFF.

Note on this clonotype: Possible read error: a much larger clone is one base away. The chain couples TRBV28 to TRBJ2-7, with no clear D. V was shortened by 6 bases and J by 7 bases, with 28 bases between the two germline ends. CDR1 is MDHEN, CDR2 SYDVKM, per germline. CDR3 length equals 17 residues. The CDR3 spells CASRTSGAGETFGEQYF. In DNA, the CDR3 is TGTGCCAGCAGGACATCCGGTGCAGGAGAGACTTTTGGGGAGCAGTACTTC. The whole variable domain, remainder taken from reference TRBV28 and TRBJ2-7, is DVKVTQSSRYLVKRTGEKVFLECVQDMDHENMFWYRQDPGLGLRLIYFSYDVKMKEKGDIPEGYSVSREKKERFSLILESASTNQTSMYLCASRTSGAGETFGEQYFGPGTRLTVT.

The V call is TRBV6-5, the J call TRBJ2-5, with D perhaps TRBD1 or TRBD2 (5 bases each). From germline, CDR1 is MNHEY and CDR2 SVGAGI. The V end lost 0 bases, the J end lost 5 bases, and 16 bases lay between the germline ends. This CDR3 is built from 16 residues. As DNA, the CDR3 is TGTGCCAGCAGTTACTCGAACGGGGCCGGATGGGAGACCCAGTACTTC. Translating it yields CASSYSNGAGWETQYF.

J is TRBJ2-7 and V is TRBV6-1; D not resolved. This CDR3 contains 15 residues. Trimming took off 6 bases at V and 3 bases at J, with 18 bases between the two ends. Germline assignment: CDR1 MNHNS and CDR2 SASEGT. The CDR3 loop is CASRRIERVHYEQYF. Written as DNA, the CDR3 is TGTGCCAGCAGGCGCATAGAAAGGGTCCACTACGAGCAGTACTTC.

In regard to this clonotype: This may arise from a read error, as a much more abundant clone is one base away. The V gene is TRBV5-1, the J gene TRBJ2-5; 8 bases fit TRBD1. J was trimmed by 6 bases and V by 3 bases; bases with no gene match: 10. The CDR3 is 15 amino acids. Germline V gives CDR1 SGHRS, CDR2 YFSETQ. The CDR3, as DNA: TGCGCCAGCAGCTCGGTGGACAGGGCACGGAAGACCCAGTACTTC. This translates into CASSSVDRARKTQYF.

Comments on this clonotype: At one of its ends the junction is not consistent with the germline gene, which may arise from a read error. The chain has TRBV7-9 and TRBJ2-1, with D perhaps matching TRBD1 (5 bases). Germline V gene data show CDR1 as SEHNR and CDR2 as FQNEAQ (reference sequence). The CDR3 is made up of 15 amino acids. CDR3 in DNA: TGTGCCAGCATTGACAGTATATCTGAAAACAATAAGCAGTTCTTC. Translating gives CASIDSISENNKQFF.

The V call is TRBV6-2 or TRBV6-3, the J call TRBJ1-2, with 7 nucleotides matching TRBD1. CDR3 length: 12 amino acids. Germline V CDR1 and CDR2: MNHEY, SVGEGT. The CDR3 DNA reads TGTGGGAGCAGCCAGGGGGTCGGCGGCTACACCTTC. Protein product: CGSSQGVGGYTF.

In the case of this clonotype: One junction end does not reproduce the germline sequence, and a read error may be involved. This sequence joins TRBV11-2 and TRBJ1-5, with TRBD1 as a possible D gene (6 bases). Germline lookup yields CDR1 SGHAT and CDR2 FQNNGV. This CDR3 spans 17 amino acids. DNA of the CDR3: TGTGCCAGGAGCTTAGTAGGGGAAACAGGGAGCAATCAGCACCAGCATTTT. Its translation is CARSLVGETGSNQHQHF.

The chain employs TRBV19 and TRBJ2-5, with 12 nucleotides matching TRBD2. The germline V gene encodes CDR1 LNHDA and CDR2 SQIVND (reference sequence). The length of the CDR3 is 12 residues. CDR3 residues: CSTRLAGETQYF. CDR3 DNA sequence: TGTTCCACTCGACTAGCGGGAGAAACCCAGTACTTC.

The chain recombines TRBV6-5 with TRBJ1-6; D ambiguous. Germline CDR1 MNHEY, CDR2 SVGAGI. The CDR3 is 15 amino acids. V dropped 6 bases and J dropped 12 bases, with 21 bases sitting between them. The CDR3 DNA sequence: TGTGCCAGCAGGGTTGAACACTGGTGGTTTTTACCCCTCCACTTT. The encoded protein is CASRVEHWWFLPLHF.

Comments on this clonotype: At one end the junction does not follow the germline gene, possibly because of a read error. V usage is TRBV6-5 and J usage is TRBJ2-7; tentatively, D is TRBD1 (6 bases). CDR1 and CDR2 from the germline V gene are MNHEY and SVGAGI. This CDR3 comprises 14 residues. The CDR3 here is CTSSYRPGHREQYF. DNA of the CDR3: TGTACCAGCAGTTACCGGCCGGGACATAGAGAGCAGTACTTC.

The J gene is TRBJ2-7, the V gene TRBV28, with a weak D call TRBD2 (6 bases). Trimming took 7 bases from V and 10 from J, leaving 14 bases between them. Germline-derived CDR1 and CDR2 are MDHEN and SYDVKM. The CDR3 runs 11 residues. CDR3 DNA sequence: TGTGCCAGCATTGACTGGGGGGAACAGTACTTC. Its translation is CASIDWGEQYF.

This clonotype was observed once. Sequence at one end of the junction differs from germline and may be a read error. The rearrangement uses TRBV11-2 and TRBJ2-6; D is tentatively TRBD1 or TRBD2 (6 bases each). The CDR3 is 21 residues long. Germline V lookup: CDR1 SGHAT, CDR2 FQNNGV. CDR3: CASSMGGDRSISISGANLLTF. In nucleotides, the CDR3 is TGTGCCAGCAGCATGGGGGGAGACAGGAGCATTTCCATCTCTGGGGCCAACCTCCTGACTTTC.

A note on this clonotype: One end of the junction does not line up with germline, which may come from a read error. The gene calls are TRBV5-6 and TRBJ1-5, with D possibly being TRBD1 (6 bases). The CDR3 has 15 amino acids. Germline values: CDR1 SGHDT, CDR2 YYEEEE. The CDR3 nucleotides are TGTGCCAGCAACTCTACTTGGGGGGGCGATCAGCCCCATCATTTT. Translated, it gives CASNSTWGGDQPHHF. Full variable domain (rest looked up from reference TRBV5-6 and TRBJ1-5): DAGVTQSPTHLIKTRGQQVTLRCSPKSGHDTVSWYQQALGQGPQFIFQYYEEEERQRGNFPDRFSGHQFPNYSSELNVNALLLGDSALYLCASNSTWGGDQPHHFGDGTRLSIL.

V usage is TRBV6-2 or TRBV6-3 and J usage is TRBJ2-3, with D possibly matching TRBD2 (6 bases). The CDR3 consists of 16 residues. CDR1 MNHEY and CDR2 SVGEGT come from the germline V gene. The germline V and J ends were trimmed by 2 bases and 6 bases, with 18 bases remaining between them. The CDR3 protein is CASSYNKTGVSDTQYF. In DNA form, the CDR3 reads TGTGCCAGCAGTTACAACAAGACGGGAGTAAGTGATACGCAGTATTTT.

This clonotype was observed a handful of times. The V gene is TRBV4-1, the J gene TRBJ2-2; 8 nucleotides match TRBD2. The CDR3 covers 19 residues. The germline V gene has CDR1 MGHRA and CDR2 YSYEKL. With V trimmed by 4 bases and J by 0 bases, 13 bases remained unmatched. In nucleotides, the CDR3 is TGCGCCAGCAGCCCGCATACGGGAGGGGAGGCCCCGAACACCGGGGAGCTGTTTTTT. Translation: CASSPHTGGEAPNTGELFF.

This clonotype has more than one count but fewer than ten. This may stem from a read error, because a much larger clone lies one nucleotide away. The chain employs TRBV7-8 and TRBJ2-1; possible D gene TRBD1, 5 bases. The CDR3 sequence is 15 residues long. CDR1 is SGHVS, CDR2 FQNEAQ, per germline. The DNA for the CDR3 is TGTGCCAGCAGTATAAGGGGTAGGACCTACGATGAGCAGTTCTTC. Encoded protein: CASSIRGRTYDEQFF.

In the case of this clonotype: One end of the junction is discordant with germline, which a read error may explain. The chain joins TRBV6-1 to TRBJ2-2; D might be TRBD2 (5 bases). The CDR3 spans 14 residues. CDR1 is MNHNS, CDR2 SASEGT, per germline. The chain's CDR3 is CASSGLTNTGELSF. The CDR3 DNA reads as TGTGCCAGCAGTGGGTTAACGAACACCGGGGAGCTGTCTTTT.

Regarding this clonotype: It may be a read error: a sequence one base away is much more abundant. The V gene is TRBV2, the J gene TRBJ2-3; no clear D gene. Germline V lookup: CDR1 SNHLY, CDR2 FYNNEI. Trimming shortened V by 1 base and J by 2 bases, and 10 bases separated the two germline ends. This CDR3 spans 15 amino acids. The CDR3 spells CASSEVARNTDTQYF. Written as DNA, the CDR3 is TGTGCCAGCAGTGAAGTAGCCAGGAACACAGATACGCAGTATTTT.

This chain links TRBV11-2 with TRBJ2-7, with D hard to call. There are 12 residues in the CDR3. From germline, CDR1 is SGHAT and CDR2 FQNNGV. V was cut by 6 bases and J by 6 bases, with 12 bases left in between. The CDR3 sequence: CASRLLVGEQYF. CDR3 nucleotide sequence: TGTGCCAGCAGATTATTGGTCGGCGAGCAGTACTTC.

This clonotype was seen a few times. The V call is TRBV11-1, the J call TRBJ1-6, with D possibly matching TRBD1 (5 bases). The CDR3 length is 12 residues. Germline V lookup: CDR1 SGHAT, CDR2 FQDESV (reference sequence). Trimming pared 8 bases from V and 9 bases from J, leaving 11 bases between. The CDR3 DNA reads as TGTGCCAGCCGGACACTGGTTTCACCCCTCCACTTT. Translating gives CASRTLVSPLHF.

This clonotype was picked up one time. Since no conserved phenylalanine or tryptophan closes the CDR3, a read error is the likely cause. The genes are TRBV4-3 and TRBJ1-6; a weak D match, TRBD1 (6 bases). The V and J ends lost 0 bases and 4 bases respectively, with 22 bases between them. CDR3 length: 20 residues. Germline V gives CDR1 LGHNA, CDR2 YSLEER. The CDR3, as DNA: TGCGCCAGCAGCCAAGATCTCCAAGGGCAGGGGTTGTCATATAATTCACCCCTCCACTAT. Protein sequence: CASSQDLQGQGLSYNSPLHY.

The table lists this clonotype with a count of one. The rearrangement links TRBV29-1 to TRBJ2-7; D is perhaps TRBD1 or TRBD2 (5 bases each). CDR3 length: 16 amino acids. Germline CDR1 reads SQVTM; CDR2 reads ANQGSEA. The ends were cut back, 8 bases at V and 12 bases at J, with 35 bases in the middle. The chain's CDR3 is CSTMTSGTGTPYEWYF. The CDR3 bases are TGCAGCACAATGACATCTGGGACCGGCACTCCCTACGAGTGGTACTTC.

For this clonotype: A read error may account for a junction end that differs from germline. V usage is TRBV6-1 and J usage is TRBJ2-1; 14 bases are shared with TRBD2. CDR3 length: 17 residues. Germline CDR1 MNHNS, CDR2 SASEGT. Here the CDR3 DNA reads TGTGCCAGCAGTTACTCCGGGACTAGCGGGAGAGGGACTGAGCATTTATTC. This encodes CASSYSGTSGRGTEHLF.

Points on this clonotype: Because it lacks the conserved phenylalanine or tryptophan at the end, this CDR3 is likely a read error. The chain carries TRBV11-1 and TRBJ2-1; D is perhaps TRBD2 (5 bases). V was trimmed by 6 bases and J by 3 bases, leaving 18 bases between them. The CDR3 spans 16 residues. The germline V gene has CDR1 SGHAT and CDR2 FQDESV (reference sequence). The CDR3 DNA reads as TGTGCCAGCAGTCCAGGCAGTAGCGATATCTACAATGAGCAGTTCATC. This gives the protein CASSPGSSDIYNEQFI.

The chain couples TRBV10-3 to TRBJ2-3, with TRBD2 as a possible D gene (5 bases). Per the germline V gene, CDR1 is ENHRY and CDR2 is SYGVKD. The CDR3 is made up of 13 amino acids. Trimming removed 10 bases from V and 4 bases from J, with 15 bases in between. CDR3 region: CATEQVGADTQYF. The CDR3 nucleotides read TGTGCCACTGAACAAGTGGGAGCAGATACGCAGTATTTT.

This clonotype was picked up many times. The chain employs TRBV5-1 and TRBJ2-1; the match to TRBD2 covers 7 bases. The CDR3 has 17 residues. Germline lookup yields CDR1 SGHRS and CDR2 YFSETQ. V shed 2 bases, J shed 4 bases, and the junction held 12 bases outside the gene matches. The CDR3 reads CASSFGSEGAGYNEQFF. The CDR3 nucleotides read TGCGCCAGCAGCTTTGGTTCGGAGGGAGCGGGGTACAATGAGCAGTTCTTC.

For this clonotype: A junction boundary mismatches the germline segment, possibly from a read error. The chain employs TRBV6-5 and TRBJ2-5; D not resolved. This CDR3 comprises 13 residues. Germline lookup yields CDR1 MNHEY and CDR2 SVGAGI. Here the CDR3 DNA reads TGTGCCGGCAGACGTACAGCCCAAGAGACCCAGTACTTC. Residues: CAGRRTAQETQYF.

Regarding this clonotype: At one end, the junction sequence differs from germline, possibly due to a read error. The V call is TRBV12-5, the J call TRBJ2-1; 8 nucleotides match TRBD2. The CDR3 has 12 amino acids. Germline CDR1 and CDR2: LGHNT and FRNRAP. The CDR3 nucleotides read TGTGCTAGTGGTCCGAAGGGGACTAGGATGTCCTTC. Amino acids: CASGPKGTRMSF.

The chain joins TRBV5-4 to TRBJ2-1; possible D gene TRBD1, 7 bases. The CDR3 has 15 residues. V lost 3 bases, J lost 7 bases, and 17 bases lay in between. Germline V gene sequence: CDR1 SGHNT, CDR2 YYREEE (reference sequence). CDR3 loop: CASSSPQGRRNEQFF. The CDR3 DNA reads TGTGCCAGCAGCTCTCCACAGGGGAGGAGGAATGAGCAGTTCTTC.

The sample holds a few counts of this clonotype. The chain links TRBV10-1 to TRBJ2-2; no clear D. Germline V gene data show CDR1 as WNHNN and CDR2 as SYGVQD (reference sequence). This CDR3 is 12 amino acids long. Trimming cost V 5 bases and J 7 bases, with 8 bases left between them. CDR3 residues: CASSMINGELFF. Written as DNA, the CDR3 is TGCGCCAGCAGTATGATAAACGGGGAGCTGTTTTTT.

As regards this clonotype: Because it lacks the conserved phenylalanine or tryptophan at the end, this CDR3 is likely a read error. The rearrangement links TRBV6-2 or TRBV6-3 to TRBJ2-6, with unresolved D. CDR3 length: 16 amino acids. Germline V CDR1 and CDR2: MNHEY, SVGEGT. Trimming shortened V by 7 bases and J by 6 bases, and 19 bases separated the two germline ends. DNA of the CDR3: TGTGCCAGCAAGGGCAGATTTCCTTCAGTGGCCAACGTCCTGACTTCC. It codes for CASKGRFPSVANVLTS.